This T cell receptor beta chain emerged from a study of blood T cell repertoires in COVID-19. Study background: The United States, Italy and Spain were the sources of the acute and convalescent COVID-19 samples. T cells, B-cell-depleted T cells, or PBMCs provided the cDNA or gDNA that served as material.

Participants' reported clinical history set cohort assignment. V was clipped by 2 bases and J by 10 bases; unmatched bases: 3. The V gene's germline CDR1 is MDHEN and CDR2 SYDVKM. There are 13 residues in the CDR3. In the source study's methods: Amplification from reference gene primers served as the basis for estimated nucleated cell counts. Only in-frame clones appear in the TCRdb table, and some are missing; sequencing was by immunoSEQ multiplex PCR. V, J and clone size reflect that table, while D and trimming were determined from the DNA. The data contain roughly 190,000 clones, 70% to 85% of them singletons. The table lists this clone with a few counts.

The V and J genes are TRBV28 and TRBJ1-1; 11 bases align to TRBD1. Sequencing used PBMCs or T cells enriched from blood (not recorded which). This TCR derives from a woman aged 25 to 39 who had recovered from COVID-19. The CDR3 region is CASSLGQGAGAFF. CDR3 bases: TGTGCCAGCAGTTTAGGACAGGGGGCGGGAGCTTTCTTT.